Listed below are T cell receptor beta chains from one sample, sequenced in a study of blood T cell repertoires in COVID-19. Sequencing used immunoSEQ multiplex PCR; TCRdb keeps in-frame clones, though not all of them. The sample consists of some 140,000 clones, approximately 83% of them appearing once. The sequenced sample was peripheral blood. These receptors came from a woman at least 80 years old with acute or convalescent COVID-19. CDR3s include the opening cysteine and the closing phenylalanine or tryptophan. D genes are given only for firm matches. Rows give clone size only sometimes, using once, few, many, or a class for an expanded clone.

j_gene	v_gene	d_gene	abundance	CDR3aa	CDR3nt
TRBJ1-2	TRBV6-5	TRBD1	NA	CASSMDRRYGYTF	TGTGCCAGCAGTATGGACAGGCGCTATGGCTACACCTTC
TRBJ1-1	TRBV10-3	NA	NA	CAISEFHRDSAEAFF	TGTGCCATCAGTGAGTTTCACAGGGATTCGGCTGAAGCTTTCTTT
TRBJ2-2	TRBV10-1	NA	NA	CASSDRSQGPGELFF	TGCGCCAGCAGTGACCGTTCACAGGGTCCGGGGGAGCTGTTTTTT
TRBJ1-4	TRBV30	TRBD1	few	CAWSVSMTGEGEKLFF	TGTGCCTGGAGTGTATCAATGACAGGGGAGGGGGAAAAACTGTTTTTT
TRBJ2-2	TRBV7-3	NA	NA	CASSPLSTSLYAGELFF	TGTGCCAGCAGCCCCTTGTCTACTAGCTTATATGCCGGGGAGCTGTTTTTT
TRBJ1-6	TRBV7-9	TRBD1	NA	CASSSRTGASPLHF	TGTGCCAGCAGCTCCCGGACAGGCGCGTCACCCCTCCACTTT
TRBJ1-2	TRBV2	NA	NA	CASTSGLGYGYTF	TGTGCCAGTACCAGCGGGTTGGGCTATGGCTACACCTTC
TRBJ1-5	TRBV7-9	TRBD1	NA	CASSSDRVGNQPQHF	TGTGCCAGCAGCTCGGACAGGGTAGGGAATCAGCCCCAGCATTTT
TRBJ2-3	TRBV4-1	TRBD2	NA	CASSQVGAGEGAQYF	TGCGCCAGCAGCCAAGTCGGCGCGGGGGAGGGTGCGCAGTATTTT
TRBJ2-7	TRBV6-6	NA	NA	CASSTTGHQYF	TGTGCCAGCAGCACCACAGGGCACCAGTACTTC
TRBJ2-1	TRBV27	NA	once	CASSPGYNEQFF	TGTGCCAGCAGCCCAGGGTACAATGAGCAGTTCTTC
TRBJ2-5	TRBV7-2	TRBD2	NA	CASSLVGSGGATKTQYF	TGTGCCAGCAGCTTGGTGGGTAGCGGGGGAGCTACAAAGACCCAGTACTTC
TRBJ2-7	TRBV7-6	TRBD1	NA	CASSLMTGSYEQYF	TGTGCCAGCAGCCTCATGACAGGGTCCTACGAGCAGTACTTC
TRBJ2-3	TRBV3-1/TRBV3-2	NA	few	CASSLPGGGTDTQYF	TGTGCCAGCAGCCTTCCGGGGGGCGGCACAGATACGCAGTATTTT
TRBJ2-2	TRBV19	TRBD1	NA	CASSRTGNTGELFF	TGTGCCAGTAGCCGGACAGGGAACACCGGGGAGCTGTTTTTT
TRBJ1-2	TRBV2	TRBD1	NA	CASRERGQAPQGYGYTF	TGTGCCAGCCGGGAGAGGGGACAGGCCCCTCAAGGGTATGGCTACACCTTC
TRBJ1-1	TRBV5-5	NA	NA	CASRLGQLDTEAFF	TGTGCCAGCAGACTCGGACAGCTGGACACTGAAGCTTTCTTT
TRBJ2-7	TRBV29-1	TRBD2	NA	CSVQSPGTSGYEQYF	TGCAGCGTTCAAAGCCCGGGGACTAGCGGCTACGAGCAGTACTTC
TRBJ2-3	TRBV24-1	NA	few	CATSDAGDTQYF	TGTGCCACCAGTGATGCGGGAGATACGCAGTATTTT
TRBJ1-6	TRBV4-3	TRBD1	NA	CASSQEGGSYSPLHF	TGCGCCAGCAGCCAAGAAGGGGGCAGTTACTCACCCCTCCACTTT
TRBJ1-5	TRBV5-1	NA	NA	CASREGTSNQPQHF	TGCGCCAGCAGGGAGGGTACAAGCAATCAGCCCCAGCATTTT
TRBJ1-5	TRBV5-1	NA	NA	CASSLASGPNQPQHF	TGCGCCAGCAGCTTGGCCAGCGGGCCCAATCAGCCCCAGCATTTT
TRBJ1-6	TRBV7-2	NA	NA	CASSLPAGFNSPLHF	TGTGCCAGCAGCTTACCCGCAGGGTTTAATTCACCCCTCCACTTT
TRBJ1-2	TRBV7-2	NA	NA	CASSTGQSLYGYTF	TGTGCCAGCAGTACAGGACAGAGCCTATATGGCTACACCTTC
TRBJ2-3	TRBV19	NA	NA	CASRQGGTDTQYF	TGTGCCAGTAGACAGGGAGGCACAGATACGCAGTATTTT
TRBJ1-2	TRBV19	NA	NA	CASSLGTGNYGYTF	TGTGCCAGTAGCCTGGGAACGGGGAACTATGGCTACACCTTC
TRBJ1-2	TRBV5-6	TRBD1	NA	CASSLTGSRGYTF	TGTGCCAGCAGCCTGACAGGGAGTCGTGGCTACACCTTC
TRBJ1-5	TRBV6-2/TRBV6-3	TRBD1	NA	CASSYESRQGVSNQPQHF	TGTGCCAGCAGTTACGAGTCCCGACAGGGCGTAAGCAATCAGCCCCAGCATTTT
TRBJ1-5	TRBV5-6	NA	NA	CASSLGTANQPQHF	TGTGCCAGCAGCTTGGGGACAGCCAATCAGCCCCAGCATTTT
TRBJ1-6	TRBV7-9	NA	NA	CASSPGTQGSYNSPLHF	TGTGCCAGCAGCCCAGGGACACAGGGCTCCTATAATTCACCCCTCCACTTT
TRBJ2-3	TRBV4-2	TRBD2	NA	CASSQGGGGGSDTQYF	TGTGCCAGCAGCCAAGGGGGGGGAGGTGGCTCAGATACGCAGTATTTT
TRBJ2-7	TRBV7-9	NA	few	CASSLEGGGSYEQYF	TGTGCCAGCAGCTTGGAGGGTGGAGGGTCCTACGAGCAGTACTTC
TRBJ2-7	TRBV5-6	TRBD1	NA	CASSGTGVSYEQYF	TGTGCCAGCAGCGGTACAGGGGTCTCCTACGAGCAGTACTTC
TRBJ2-4	TRBV2	NA	NA	CASRDPGTWEAVF	TGTGCCAGCAGAGACCCGGGAACCTGGGAAGCGGTCTTC
TRBJ1-2	TRBV5-1	NA	NA	CASSPSPGVYGYTF	TGCGCCAGCAGCCCAAGTCCAGGGGTCTATGGCTACACCTTC
TRBJ2-2	TRBV11-3	TRBD2	NA	CASSFRGGAGELFF	TGTGCCAGCAGTTTCCGGGGGGGCGCCGGGGAGCTGTTTTTT
TRBJ2-5	TRBV6-5	TRBD1	NA	CASSYSGTGYQETQYF	TGTGCCAGCAGTTACTCAGGGACAGGGTACCAAGAGACCCAGTACTTC
TRBJ1-5	TRBV7-8	TRBD1	NA	CASSLRQGDSVSNQPQHF	TGTGCCAGCAGCCTCAGACAGGGGGACAGTGTGAGCAATCAGCCCCAGCATTTT
TRBJ2-1	TRBV3-1/TRBV3-2	TRBD2	NA	CASSQDPAAGGSSYNEQFF	TGTGCCAGCAGCCAAGACCCTGCCGCGGGGGGGAGCTCCTACAATGAGCAGTTCTTC
TRBJ1-2	TRBV11-2	TRBD1	NA	CASSLQARGDSYGYTF	TGTGCCAGCAGCTTACAGGCCAGGGGGGACTCTTATGGCTACACCTTC
TRBJ1-1	TRBV9	TRBD1	NA	CASSVGQGATEAFF	TGTGCCAGCAGCGTAGGACAGGGGGCCACTGAAGCTTTCTTT
TRBJ1-5	TRBV2	NA	NA	CASSEGQRLGSQHF	TGTGCCAGCAGTGAAGGACAGCGCCTAGGGTCCCAGCATTTT
TRBJ1-4	TRBV2	NA	NA	CASKNEGRSEKLFF	TGTGCCAGCAAGAATGAGGGTCGGTCGGAAAAACTGTTTTTT
TRBJ1-2	TRBV3-1/TRBV3-2	TRBD1	NA	CASSQEIGAGGYGYTF	TGTGCCAGCAGCCAAGAAATTGGCGCAGGGGGCTATGGCTACACCTTC
TRBJ1-2	TRBV6-5	TRBD1	once	CASSTGQGPGGYTF	TGTGCCAGCAGTACGGGACAGGGGCCGGGTGGCTACACCTTC
TRBJ1-2	TRBV12-3/TRBV12-4	NA	NA	CASSFPTQGGYTF	TGTGCCAGCAGTTTCCCCACCCAGGGTGGCTACACCTTC
TRBJ1-2	TRBV29-1	NA	NA	CSVSRDWGYTF	TGCAGCGTTTCCAGGGACTGGGGCTACACCTTC
TRBJ1-6	TRBV6-2/TRBV6-3	TRBD1	NA	CASSYGPGTGGSSPLHF	TGTGCCAGCAGTTACGGGCCCGGGACAGGGGGTTCGTCACCCCTCCACTTT
TRBJ1-1	TRBV5-4	NA	NA	CASSSGTRNTEAFF	TGTGCCAGCAGCAGCGGGACAAGGAACACTGAAGCTTTCTTT
TRBJ1-1	TRBV9	NA	NA	CASSVSGNQGTEAFF	TGTGCCAGCAGCGTATCAGGGAATCAGGGGACTGAAGCTTTCTTT
TRBJ2-7	TRBV18	NA	NA	CASSPRTEYEQYF	TGTGCCAGCTCACCTCGGACTGAGTACGAGCAGTACTTC